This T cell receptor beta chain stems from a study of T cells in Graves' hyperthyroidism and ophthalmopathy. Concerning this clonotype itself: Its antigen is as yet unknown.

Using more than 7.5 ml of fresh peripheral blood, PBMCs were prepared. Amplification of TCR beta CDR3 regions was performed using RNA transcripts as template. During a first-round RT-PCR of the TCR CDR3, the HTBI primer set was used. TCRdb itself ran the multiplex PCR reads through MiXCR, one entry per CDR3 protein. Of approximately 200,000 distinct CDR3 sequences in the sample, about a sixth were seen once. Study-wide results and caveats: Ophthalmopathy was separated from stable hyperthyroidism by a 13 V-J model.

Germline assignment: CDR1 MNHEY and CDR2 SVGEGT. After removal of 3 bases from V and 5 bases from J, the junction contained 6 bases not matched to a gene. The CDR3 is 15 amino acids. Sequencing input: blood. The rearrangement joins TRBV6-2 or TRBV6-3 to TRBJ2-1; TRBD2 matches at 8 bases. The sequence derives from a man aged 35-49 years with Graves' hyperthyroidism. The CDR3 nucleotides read TGTGCCAGCAGTTATCCGGGGGGGGCAGACAATGAGCAGTTCTTC. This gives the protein CASSYPGGADNEQFF.